The 15 T cell receptor beta chains below were found in one sample sequenced in a study of T-cell memory formation after mild COVID-19 (dated by TCRdb to 2020 to 2022). To prepare the library, 5' RACE was applied. TCRdb lists the instrument as Illumina NovaSeq 6000. TCRdb handled the public reads itself, with Q25 trimming in fastp and clone calling in MiXCR, and kept productive beta chains. Each CDR3 protein appears once, grouped with its most common genes and DNA. In this sample the table shows 550,000 to 650,000 distinct CDR3 sequences, roughly 17% of which occur a single time. The biggest ten clones account for about 8.1% of the sample. The specimen was PBMCs or a T cell subset sorted from them (not recorded which). The receptors here all came from an adult woman who had mild COVID-19 (a few samples of this study predate the infection). The sample titles of this study are shuffled in the database, so cell type and time point are left out; the donor was told from shared clones.

V and J are TRBV4-2 and TRBJ1-2; 10 bases line up with TRBD1. The CDR3 contains 15 residues. The germline CDR1 and CDR2 sequences are LGHNA and YNFKEQ. The J segment lost 8 bases and the V segment lost 1 base, leaving 7 bases of the junction unmatched. The CDR3 here is CASSQGTGGRWGYTF. As DNA, the CDR3 is TGTGCCAGCAGCCAAGGGACAGGGGGACGTTGGGGCTACACCTTC.

The sample holds many counts of this clonotype. The rearrangement uses TRBV4-1 and TRBJ2-7, with D possibly TRBD1 on 5 matching bases. The CDR3 is made up of 15 amino acids. Germline values: CDR1 MGHRA, CDR2 YSYEKL. V was trimmed by 2 bases and J by 3 bases, leaving 14 bases between them. In DNA form, the CDR3 reads TGCGCCAGCAGCCAATCTTGGGGCGGAAACTACGAGCAGTACTTC. This gives the protein CASSQSWGGNYEQYF.

In its sample, this clonotype was seen many times. V is TRBV5-4 and J is TRBJ2-5, with TRBD1 matching over 8 bases. Germline CDR1 and CDR2: SGHNT and YYREEE (reference sequence). Trimming cost V 2 bases and J 1 base; bases outside gene matches: 7. The CDR3 runs 16 residues. CDR3 in amino acids: CASSLPSRGPQETQYF. The CDR3 nucleotides read TGTGCCAGCAGCTTACCCAGCAGGGGGCCCCAAGAGACCCAGTACTTC.

The chain joins TRBV7-6 to TRBJ2-7; weak D call: TRBD1 (5 bases). The germline V gene has CDR1 SGHVS and CDR2 FNYEAQ. V was clipped by 5 bases and J by 2 bases, with 10 bases between them. CDR3 length equals 13 residues. CDR3 loop: CASSPQGPYEQYF. For the CDR3, the DNA is TGTGCCAGCAGCCCCCAGGGCCCCTACGAGCAGTACTTC.

This clonotype was counted between two and nine times. V and J are TRBV19 and TRBJ1-5, with D unresolved. Germline V gene data show CDR1 as LNHDA and CDR2 as SQIVND (reference sequence). Trimming removed 4 bases from V and 0 bases from J, with 10 bases in between. This CDR3 is built from 15 residues. CDR3 nucleotide sequence: TGTGCCAGTAGTACCGGGATTAATAGCAATCAGCCCCAGCATTTT. It translates to CASSTGINSNQPQHF.

This clonotype has a handful of counts. The rearrangement links TRBV7-6 to TRBJ2-1, with 7 bases identical to TRBD1. The V gene's germline CDR1 is SGHVS and CDR2 FNYEAQ. After removal of 4 bases from V and 4 bases from J, the junction contained 10 bases not matched to a gene. The CDR3 loop spans 16 amino acids. The CDR3 loop reads CASSYSPGQLYNEQFF. In nucleotides, the CDR3 is TGTGCCAGCAGCTATTCGCCGGGACAGTTGTACAATGAGCAGTTCTTC.

This clonotype was detected only a few times. The chain combines TRBV2 with TRBJ1-2; 7 bases match TRBD1. Per germline, CDR1 SNHLY and CDR2 FYNNEI. This CDR3 is built from 13 residues. The junction had 8 bases not matched to a gene; V was cut back by 9 bases and J by 4 bases. The CDR3 protein is CASEDRVGYGYTF. CDR3 DNA: TGTGCCAGTGAAGACAGGGTCGGCTATGGCTACACCTTC.

The rearrangement links TRBV2 to TRBJ2-5; D is undetermined. The germline CDR1 and CDR2 sequences are SNHLY and FYNNEI. The CDR3 extends over 14 amino acids. The V end lost 4 bases, the J end lost 5 bases, and 14 bases lay between the germline ends. Here the CDR3 reads CASSGSRRLETQYF. In nucleotides, the CDR3 is TGTGCCAGCAGTGGATCCAGGCGCTTGGAGACCCAGTACTTC.

This clonotype was seen more than once but under ten times. The chain is built from TRBV4-1 and TRBJ2-1, with 9 bases lining up with TRBD2. This CDR3 region has 18 residues. Trimming at V came to 3 bases and at J to 7 bases, leaving 16 bases not matched to a gene. The germline CDR1 and CDR2 sequences are MGHRA and YSYEKL. The CDR3 reads CASSQTRDSGRLGNEQFF. CDR3 coding DNA: TGCGCCAGCAGCCAGACGCGTGATAGCGGGAGATTGGGGAATGAGCAGTTCTTC.

This chain uses TRBV7-3 with TRBJ1-6, with D unclear. The CDR3 runs 17 residues. CDR1 is SGHTA, CDR2 FQGTGA, per germline. V was cut by 5 bases and J by 6 bases, with 20 bases left in between. The CDR3 loop reads CASSVSGPLSVNSPLHF. CDR3 in DNA: TGTGCCAGCAGCGTCAGTGGGCCGCTCTCTGTTAATTCACCCCTCCACTTT.

CDR3 DNA sequence: TGTGCCAGCAGCTTAGGATGGGCGGGAGGTATCACAGATACGCAGTATTTT. Translating gives CASSLGWAGGITDTQYF. The rearrangement uses TRBV7-2 and TRBJ2-3; TRBD2 matches 8 bases. Germline CDR1 is SGHTA and CDR2 is FQGNSA. The V and J ends lost 1 base and 2 bases, in that order; junction bases with no gene match: 8. CDR3 length: 17 residues.

This clonotype was picked up a small number of times. This chain connects TRBV2 to TRBJ2-4; no clear D gene. Germline loops: CDR1 SNHLY, CDR2 FYNNEI. V shed 1 base and J shed 11 bases, with 15 bases lying between them. The CDR3 contains 14 residues. The CDR3 DNA reads as TGTGCCAGCAGTGAAGAGTATCGCAGCCCCCTTCAGTACTTC. Translation: CASSEEYRSPLQYF.

The V call is TRBV24-1, the J call TRBJ1-5; TRBD1 might be the D (6 bases). CDR3 size: 16 residues. The germline CDR1 and CDR2 sequences are KGHDR and SFDVKD. V gave up 3 bases and J gave up 2 bases, with 13 bases separating them. As DNA, the CDR3 is TGTGCCACCAGTGATCCCTCGGGGGGCCGCAATCAGCCCCAGCATTTT. It codes for CATSDPSGGRNQPQHF.

This clonotype was picked up one time. The V gene is TRBV11-2, the J gene TRBJ2-7; a weak D match, TRBD2 (7 bases). Trimming pared 3 bases from V and 1 base from J, leaving 16 bases between. Germline lookup yields CDR1 SGHAT and CDR2 FQNNGV. This CDR3 contains 16 residues. CDR3 DNA sequence: TGTGCCAGCAGCTTGGGGAGGGGGGCGCGTTCCTACGAGCAGTACTTC. Its protein product is CASSLGRGARSYEQYF.

In its sample, this clonotype was seen a few times. V usage is TRBV9 and J usage is TRBJ2-5; 7 bases are shared with TRBD2. V shed 0 bases and J 2 bases; nucleotides not matched to a gene: 4. This CDR3 region has 15 residues. Germline CDR1 and CDR2: SGDLS and YYNGEE. CDR3 bases: TGTGCCAGCAGCGTAGGGGCTAGCGGACAAGAGACCCAGTACTTC. Translating gives CASSVGASGQETQYF.